This T cell receptor beta chain was observed in a study of blood T cell repertoires in COVID-19. About the research overall: Sample material is recorded as cDNA or gDNA derived from T cells, B-cell-depleted T cells, or PBMCs.

Germline lookup yields CDR1 SGHNT and CDR2 YYREEE (reference sequence). The CDR3 consists of 16 residues. The germline V and J ends were trimmed by 4 bases and 5 bases, with 19 bases remaining between them. TCRdb keeps only in-frame clones here, not all; method: immunoSEQ multiplex PCR. The sample carries about 12,000 clones, roughly 89% recorded once. The receptor was isolated from an older woman with active COVID-19. Sequenced input: peripheral blood. The gene calls are TRBV5-4 and TRBJ2-1; weak D call: TRBD2 (6 bases). CDR3 sequence reads: CASSPGGVGANNEQFF. The CDR3 DNA sequence: TGTGCCAGCAGCCCCGGCGGGGTAGGGGCCAACAATGAGCAGTTCTTC.